This T cell receptor beta chain is drawn from a study of T cell clones after liver transplantation. Study results and caveats: Donor-reactive sequences fell more than third party-reactive ones, suggesting partial deletion.

On this clone itself: The target antigen is unknown.

Profiling relied on immunoSEQ multiplex PCR, and the TCRdb table lists in-frame clones only, not all of them. The sample holds 9,500 to 10,000 clones, over 55% seen once. The source of this sequence is a human patient who received a liver transplant. Some T cells may originate from the graft donor. The sample in question was CD8+ T cells from blood, obtained at the roughly 16-month timepoint.

For the CDR3, the DNA is TGTGCCAGCAGCCTCCGGACCCAAGAGACCCAGTACTTC. Encoded protein: CASSLRTQETQYF. The rearrangement uses TRBV7-9 and TRBJ2-5; D is uncertain. Deletions cut 5 bases from V and 1 base from J, with 8 bases between. The CDR3 contains 13 residues. Germline CDR1 is SEHNR and CDR2 is FQNEAQ (reference sequence).